This T cell receptor beta chain was identified in a study of blood T cell repertoires in COVID-19. Germline CDR1 KGHDR, CDR2 SFDVKD. The CDR3 has 15 residues. Trimming cost V 0 bases and J 7 bases; bases outside gene matches: 4. Clones were sequenced by immunoSEQ multiplex PCR, and TCRdb holds only the in-frame ones, with some missing. The sample includes about 200,000 clones, around 84% of them seen just once. This chain links TRBV24-1 with TRBJ2-1; 8 nucleotides match TRBD2. Sequenced sample: peripheral blood. This TCR came from a human donor in a cohort sampled during active COVID-19. The CDR3 spells CATSDLRAGGNEQFF. In nucleotides, the CDR3 is TGTGCCACCAGTGATTTGAGGGCGGGGGGAAATGAGCAGTTCTTC.